Shown below are 26 T cell receptor beta chains from a single sample sequenced in a study of shared clonotypes between healthy human individuals. Method: immunoSEQ multiplex PCR; TCRdb's copy keeps in-frame clones and lacks some. The table has just over 2,000,000 clones, around 95% seen once. Material: naive CD4+ T cells sorted from blood. As to subset: CD45RA+ positively selected. The receptors were gathered from a man aged 18 to 29 in good health.

The V call is TRBV5-1, the J call TRBJ1-4; 8 nucleotides align to TRBD1. The ends lost 4 bases at V and 8 bases at J; junction bases unmatched: 13. The germline CDR1 and CDR2 sequences are SGHRS and YFSETQ. The CDR3 is 16 residues long. The CDR3: CASSGETGAPAEKLFF. CDR3 DNA sequence: TGCGCCAGCAGCGGGGAGACAGGGGCGCCCGCAGAAAAACTGTTTTTT.

This chain joins TRBV5-4 and TRBJ2-7; 7 nucleotides line up with TRBD2. J was trimmed by 4 bases and V by 5 bases; bases with no gene match: 12. The germline CDR1 and CDR2 sequences are SGHNT and YYREEE (reference sequence). The CDR3 loop spans 15 amino acids. DNA for the CDR3: TGTGCCAGCAGTCCCCGGGGAGGGATCCCTTACGAGCAGTACTTC. Its translation: CASSPRGGIPYEQYF.

V gene TRBV6-1 combines with J gene TRBJ2-2; 7 bases map to TRBD2. CDR1 MNHNS and CDR2 SASEGT come from the germline V gene. The CDR3 runs to 14 residues. The junction had 7 bases not matched to a gene; V was cut back by 7 bases and J by 5 bases. CDR3 nucleotides: TGTGCCAGCACTACCCTGCGGGAGACCGGGGAGCTGTTTTTT. This codes for CASTTLRETGELFF.

Comment on this clone: Other DNA sequences within the sample encode an identical CDR3. The chain carries TRBV7-9 and TRBJ2-3; a weak D match, TRBD2 (6 bases). Trimming stripped 3 bases from V and 0 bases from J, with 7 bases between. Germline CDR1 SEHNR, CDR2 FQNEAQ (reference sequence). The CDR3 extends over 14 amino acids. CDR3 DNA sequence: TGTGCCAGCAGCTTCAGCGGGAGCACAGATACGCAGTATTTT. It is translated as CASSFSGSTDTQYF.

As concerns this clone: At the DNA level, this CDR3 is encoded by other sequences in the same sample as well. The chain links TRBV5-4 to TRBJ1-6; 8 bases line up with TRBD1. Germline CDR1 reads SGHNT; CDR2 reads YYREEE (reference sequence). The CDR3 extends over 18 amino acids. V gave up 0 bases and J gave up 11 bases; unmatched junction bases: 16. The CDR3 bases are TGTGCCAGCAGCTTGGACTTTTGGACCGGGACAGGTCGGCCACCCCTCCACTTT. Translating it yields CASSLDFWTGTGRPPLHF.

V gene TRBV10-3 combines with J gene TRBJ2-5; D is ambiguous. From germline, CDR1 is ENHRY and CDR2 SYGVKD. V lost 8 bases to trimming and J lost 1 base, with 11 bases between them. This CDR3 is built from 13 residues. The CDR3 is CAIGYGSQETQYF. CDR3 coding DNA: TGTGCCATCGGATATGGCAGCCAAGAGACCCAGTACTTC.

The chain employs TRBV15 and TRBJ1-6; 10 bases map to TRBD1. The CDR3 has 16 residues. The V gene's germline CDR1 is LNHNV and CDR2 YYDKDF (reference sequence). Trimming removed 1 base from V and 8 bases from J; junction bases left unmatched: 5. Here the CDR3 DNA reads TGTGCCACCAGCAGAGGGGACAGGGGAATTGATTCACCCCTCCACTTT. Amino acids: CATSRGDRGIDSPLHF.

The chain uses TRBV30 and TRBJ1-2; D possibly corresponds to TRBD1 (6 bases). The germline gives CDR1 GTSNPN, CDR2 SVGIG (reference sequence). Trimming cost V 2 bases and J 7 bases, with 17 bases left between them. The CDR3 is made up of 14 amino acids. This chain's CDR3 is CAWSPTGTLSGYTF. CDR3 DNA sequence: TGTGCCTGGAGTCCGACAGGTACCCTATCTGGCTACACCTTC.

V and J are TRBV28 and TRBJ1-1, with D uncertain. The CDR3 contains 13 residues. Trimming stripped 2 bases from V and 10 bases from J, with 14 bases between. CDR1 and CDR2 from the germline V gene are MDHEN and SYDVKM. CDR3 amino acids: CASSLRESVAAFF. CDR3 nucleotide sequence: TGTGCCAGCAGTTTACGGGAAAGTGTAGCAGCTTTCTTT.

This clone was observed once. The V and J genes are TRBV9 and TRBJ2-7, with D perhaps matching TRBD1 (6 bases). Trimming removed 0 bases from V and 1 base from J, with 14 bases in between. CDR3 length equals 16 residues. CDR1 and CDR2 from the germline V gene are SGDLS and YYNGEE. This CDR3 is CASSVGPDSLSYEQYF. The CDR3 DNA sequence: TGTGCCAGCAGCGTAGGACCGGACAGCTTGTCCTACGAGCAGTACTTC.

The V call is TRBV5-1, the J call TRBJ1-4; D is uncertain. Germline V CDR1 and CDR2: SGHRS, YFSETQ. The CDR3 consists of 15 residues. Trimming removed 0 bases at V and 7 bases at J, with 13 bases between. CDR3 bases: TGCGCCAGCAGCTTGGAGGACCCCTTGGGTGAAAAACTGTTTTTT. Encoded protein: CASSLEDPLGEKLFF.

V is TRBV6-5 and J is TRBJ1-4; 8 bases fit TRBD1. The trim removed 5 bases at V and 7 bases at J, leaving 6 bases unmatched. This CDR3 contains 14 residues. The germline V gene has CDR1 MNHEY and CDR2 SVGAGI. The CDR3 DNA reads TGTGCCAGCAGTCCCACAGGGGGAGGTGAAAAACTGTTTTTT. Its translation is CASSPTGGGEKLFF.

The V call is TRBV4-1, the J call TRBJ2-7; D perhaps matches TRBD2 (6 bases). The germline V gene encodes CDR1 MGHRA and CDR2 YSYEKL. The CDR3 length is 16 residues. V gave up 2 bases and J gave up 2 bases, with 16 bases separating them. CDR3 protein: CASSQSEGQLAYEQYF. In DNA, the CDR3 is TGCGCCAGCAGCCAATCGGAGGGGCAGCTAGCCTACGAGCAGTACTTC.

The gene calls are TRBV2 and TRBJ1-4; a weak D match, TRBD1 (5 bases). CDR1 and CDR2 from the germline V gene are SNHLY and FYNNEI. This CDR3 has 15 amino acids. V was clipped by 3 bases and J by 8 bases, with 16 bases between them. CDR3 residues: CASSDDGGLGEKLFF. CDR3 nucleotides: TGTGCCAGCAGTGATGATGGGGGGTTAGGGGAAAAACTGTTTTTT.

The chain links TRBV2 to TRBJ2-2; weak D call: TRBD2 (5 bases). From germline, CDR1 is SNHLY and CDR2 FYNNEI. Trimming removed 10 bases at V and 4 bases at J, with 13 bases between. The CDR3 has 13 amino acids. The CDR3 sequence is CATEGLPTGELFF. For the CDR3, the DNA is TGTGCCACCGAGGGTCTCCCCACCGGGGAGCTGTTTTTT.

The chain recombines TRBV6-5 with TRBJ1-2; perhaps TRBD1 as D (5 bases). From germline, CDR1 is MNHEY and CDR2 SVGAGI. Trimming stripped 0 bases from V and 4 bases from J, with 15 bases between. CDR3 length: 16 residues. The CDR3 sequence is CASSYSPGQGGYGYTF. Written as DNA, the CDR3 is TGTGCCAGCAGTTACTCCCCGGGGCAGGGAGGCTATGGCTACACCTTC.

The rearrangement links TRBV5-4 to TRBJ1-1; a weak D match, TRBD1 (5 bases). CDR1 and CDR2 from the germline V gene are SGHNT and YYREEE (reference sequence). CDR3 size: 16 residues. V lost 0 bases and J lost 3, with 15 bases in between. The DNA for the CDR3 is TGTGCCAGCAGCTTGGCTTCCAGGGCGCTTGACACTGAAGCTTTCTTT. Translating it yields CASSLASRALDTEAFF.

J is TRBJ2-2 and V is TRBV5-4; D uncertain. Looked up from germline, CDR1 is SGHNT and CDR2 is YYREEE (reference sequence). The ends were cut back, 1 base at V and 8 bases at J, with 9 bases in the middle. The CDR3 is 13 amino acids. The CDR3 loop reads CASSLNGPGELFF. As DNA, the CDR3 is TGTGCCAGCAGCTTGAATGGTCCAGGGGAGCTGTTTTTT. The full variable domain, rest sourced from reference TRBV5-4 and TRBJ2-2, is ETGVTQSPTHLIKTRGQQVTLRCSSQSGHNTVSWYQQALGQGPQFIFQYYREEENGRGNFPPRFSGLQFPNYSSELNVNALELDDSALYLCASSLNGPGELFFGEGSRLTVL.

Regarding this clone: This sequence may be a read error, since a much larger clone differs from it by one base. J is TRBJ1-2 and V is TRBV6-1; 9 bases match TRBD1. V gave up 6 bases and J gave up 3 bases; unmatched junction bases: 2. The germline V gene encodes CDR1 MNHNS and CDR2 SASEGT. The CDR3 has 13 residues. CDR3 nucleotides: TGTGCCAGCAGGGGGGACAGGGACTATGGCTACACCTTC. Its translation is CASRGDRDYGYTF.

The chain is built from TRBV11-2 and TRBJ2-1; D unresolved. CDR1 SGHAT and CDR2 FQNNGV come from the germline V gene. The CDR3 consists of 16 residues. Trimming removed 2 bases from V and 7 bases from J, with 18 bases in between. CDR3 loop: CASSLTPRTRINEQFF. The CDR3 nucleotides read TGTGCCAGCAGCTTAACCCCCCGGACGAGGATAAATGAGCAGTTCTTC.

This rearrangement joins TRBV18 to TRBJ2-1; 12 nucleotides match TRBD2. CDR1 and CDR2 (germline): KGHSH, LQKENI. J was trimmed by 8 bases and V by 3 bases; bases with no gene match: 8. CDR3 length: 16 amino acids. The CDR3 loop is CASSPDGLAGFDEQFF. For the CDR3, the DNA is TGTGCCAGCTCACCTGACGGACTAGCGGGGTTCGATGAGCAGTTCTTC. Full variable domain (outside the CDR3, taken from reference TRBV18 and TRBJ2-1): NAGVMQNPRHLVRRRGQEARLRCSPMKGHSHVYWYRQLPEEGLKFMVYLQKENIIDESGMPKERFSAEFPKEGPSILRIQQVVRGDSAAYFCASSPDGLAGFDEQFFGPGTRLTVL.

V gene TRBV2 combines with J gene TRBJ1-6; 8 bases are shared with TRBD1. This CDR3 is built from 15 residues. Germline V CDR1 and CDR2: SNHLY, FYNNEI. J gave up 5 bases and V 2 bases, and 2 bases lay outside the gene matches. The CDR3 spells CASSETDRDNSPLHF. CDR3 DNA sequence: TGTGCCAGCAGTGAAACGGACAGGGATAATTCACCCCTCCACTTT.

The rearrangement links TRBV2 to TRBJ2-7, with 9 bases aligning to TRBD1. The germline V gene encodes CDR1 SNHLY and CDR2 FYNNEI. Germline trimming cut 6 bases from V and 0 bases from J; bases unmatched to any gene: 15. The CDR3 totals 18 residues. Here the CDR3 DNA reads TGTGCCAGCAGACTAGACAGGGGGTTTTTTATGAGCTCCTACGAGCAGTACTTC. Encoded protein: CASRLDRGFFMSSYEQYF.

This rearrangement joins TRBV5-1 to TRBJ1-2, with 7 bases that match TRBD1. V was clipped by 0 bases and J by 6 bases; unmatched bases: 5. The CDR3 loop spans 14 amino acids. The germline V gene encodes CDR1 SGHRS and CDR2 YFSETQ. CDR3 loop: CASSLGRGLDGYTF. In DNA form, the CDR3 reads TGCGCCAGCAGCTTGGGAAGGGGGCTAGATGGCTACACCTTC.

This chain uses TRBV18 with TRBJ2-3, with 9 positions matching TRBD1. CDR1 and CDR2 from the germline V gene are KGHSH and LQKENI. The J segment lost 4 bases and the V segment lost 3 bases, leaving 2 bases of the junction unmatched. This CDR3 contains 14 residues. The CDR3 region has the DNA TGTGCCAGCTCACCCTGGACAGGGGCAGATACGCAGTATTTT. Translation: CASSPWTGADTQYF.

This clone was counted a single time. The rearrangement uses TRBV7-9 and TRBJ1-2; D not resolved. Per germline, CDR1 SEHNR and CDR2 FQNEAQ (reference sequence). The CDR3 loop spans 14 amino acids. V lost 5 bases to trimming and J lost 0 bases, with 10 bases between them. CDR3 sequence reads: CASSPLIPNYGYTF. The CDR3, as DNA: TGTGCCAGCAGCCCTTTGATCCCTAACTATGGCTACACCTTC.